A selection of T cell receptor beta chains follows, all from one sample in a study of OX40 agonist ivuxolimab in advanced cancers. Produced via immunoSEQ multiplex PCR; TCRdb's table is partial and in-frame only. The profile shows over 35,000 clones, approximately 90% of them singletons. This specimen consisted of CD4+ or CD8+ T cells sorted from blood, obtained in a trial of the OX40 agonist ivuxolimab. These receptors all stem from an adult with an advanced solid tumor such as melanoma, head and neck, liver or kidney cancer. Each CDR3 is given with its conserved first and last residue. The D gene is left open where the match is weak. The size field is filled for only some rows; it gives once, few, many or a size class.

j_call,clone_size,v_call,d_call,cdr3_nt,cdr3_aa
TRBJ2-3,-,TRBV15,TRBD2,TGTGCCACCGTGCCGGGGGGAGGCACAGATACGCAGTATTTT,CATVPGGGTDTQYF
TRBJ1-3,-,TRBV6-6,-,TGTGCCAGCCGACGGCAAGGACTCTCTGGAAACACCATATATTTT,CASRRQGLSGNTIYF
TRBJ2-1,-,TRBV7-3,TRBD2,TGTGCCAGCAGCTTAATGGTAGCGGGAGTGAATGAGCAGTTCTTC,CASSLMVAGVNEQFF
TRBJ1-1,-,TRBV6-5,-,TGTGCCAGCACCAAACATGACAGATCTGAAGCTTTCTTT,CASTKHDRSEAFF
TRBJ2-3,-,TRBV5-8,TRBD2,TGTGCCAGCAGGACGGGGGGGGCGGATACGCAGTATTTT,CASRTGGADTQYF
TRBJ2-5,-,TRBV30,-,TGTGCCTGGACTAGACTTGGAGAGACCCAGTACTTC,CAWTRLGETQYF
TRBJ1-3,-,TRBV2,-,TGTGCCAGCAGTGAGGGGGGAAGTGGAAACACCATATATTTT,CASSEGGSGNTIYF
TRBJ1-6,-,TRBV5-1,-,TGCGCCAGCAGCACAGGACAGAGCTCCTATAATTCACCCCTCCACTTT,CASSTGQSSYNSPLHF
TRBJ2-4,-,TRBV19,-,TGTGCCAGTAGTATGCCAGGGGAGAACATTCAGTACTTC,CASSMPGENIQYF
TRBJ2-7,-,TRBV10-2,TRBD2,TGCGCCAGCAACACGGGAGGGACCTACGAGCAGTACTTC,CASNTGGTYEQYF
TRBJ2-7,-,TRBV7-8,-,TGTGCCAGCAGCTTGGCCGAGGGCTACCGTCGGGAGCAGTACTTC,CASSLAEGYRREQYF
TRBJ1-4,-,TRBV19,-,TGTGCCAGTAGCCCCACTGTCTGGGGTTTAGAAAAACTGTTTTTT,CASSPTVWGLEKLFF
TRBJ2-7,-,TRBV7-6,-,TGTGCCAGCAGCCCGCGACAGGGGAGGGACTACGAGCAGTACTTC,CASSPRQGRDYEQYF
TRBJ1-1,-,TRBV28,-,TGTGCCAGCAGTTTATCAGGGCCGAGCCTTGAAGCTTTCTTT,CASSLSGPSLEAFF
TRBJ1-2,once,TRBV6-1,-,TGTGCCAGCAGGCCGGATCCAATCTATGGCTACACCTTC,CASRPDPIYGYTF
TRBJ1-5,-,TRBV28,TRBD1,TGTGCCAGCAGAGGGGGGACAGGGGTATCTCAGCCCCAGCATTTT,CASRGGTGVSQPQHF
TRBJ2-6,-,TRBV5-4,-,TGTGCCAGCAGCCGGGGTTTCTCTGGGGCCAACGTCCTGACTTTC,CASSRGFSGANVLTF
TRBJ2-3,-,TRBV7-3,-,TGTGCCAGCAGCCTAGGGACTAGCACAGATACGCAGTATTTT,CASSLGTSTDTQYF
TRBJ2-1,-,TRBV6-1,-,TGTGCCAGCAGGCTTTACAACCGGGACAATGAGCAGTTCTTC,CASRLYNRDNEQFF
TRBJ1-1,-,TRBV5-1,TRBD1,TGCGCCAGCAGCTTAACCGGGACAGTAAACACTGAAGCTTTCTTT,CASSLTGTVNTEAFF
TRBJ1-1,once,TRBV4-3,-,TGCGCCAGCAGCCAAACAGAAGGGGACACTGAAGCTTTCTTT,CASSQTEGDTEAFF
TRBJ1-2,-,TRBV4-3,-,TGCGCCAGCAGCCAAGCAGAGGGTAGCTATGGCTACACCTTC,CASSQAEGSYGYTF
TRBJ2-7,once,TRBV29-1,-,TGCAGAAGAGTAGGCTTCCCGATCTACGAGCAGTACTTC,CRRVGFPIYEQYF
TRBJ1-1,-,TRBV6-5,TRBD1,TGTGCCAGCAGTAGTGGACAGGGGTACACTGAAGCTTTCTTT,CASSSGQGYTEAFF
TRBJ2-7,-,TRBV7-2,-,TGTGCCAGCAGCTTACGGAGGGACTCCTACGAGCAGTACTTC,CASSLRRDSYEQYF
TRBJ2-2,-,TRBV19,-,TGTGCCAGTAGGGCGACACGCGGTAACACCGGGGAGCTGTTTTTT,CASRATRGNTGELFF
TRBJ1-1,few,TRBV30,-,TGTGCCTGGAAAGTGGGAGGTGACACTGAAGCTTTCTTT,CAWKVGGDTEAFF
TRBJ1-2,-,TRBV9,TRBD1,TGTGCCAGCAGCTCCGACAGGGGGAACTATGGCTACACCTTC,CASSSDRGNYGYTF
TRBJ2-1,once,TRBV19,TRBD2,TGTGCCAGTAGTAAGCGGACTAGCGGGCCTTACAATGAGCAGTTCTTC,CASSKRTSGPYNEQFF
TRBJ2-6,few,TRBV19,-,TGTGCCAGTAGTATAGGCAGGTTCCCTGGGGCCAACGTCCTGACTTTC,CASSIGRFPGANVLTF
TRBJ2-2,-,TRBV7-9,-,TGTGCCAGCAGCTTAGGGGACGGTCAGACCGGGGAGCTGTTTTTT,CASSLGDGQTGELFF
TRBJ2-7,-,TRBV6-5,TRBD2,TGTGCCAGCAGTTACGGCGGGGGGTTTTACGAGCAGTACTTC,CASSYGGGFYEQYF